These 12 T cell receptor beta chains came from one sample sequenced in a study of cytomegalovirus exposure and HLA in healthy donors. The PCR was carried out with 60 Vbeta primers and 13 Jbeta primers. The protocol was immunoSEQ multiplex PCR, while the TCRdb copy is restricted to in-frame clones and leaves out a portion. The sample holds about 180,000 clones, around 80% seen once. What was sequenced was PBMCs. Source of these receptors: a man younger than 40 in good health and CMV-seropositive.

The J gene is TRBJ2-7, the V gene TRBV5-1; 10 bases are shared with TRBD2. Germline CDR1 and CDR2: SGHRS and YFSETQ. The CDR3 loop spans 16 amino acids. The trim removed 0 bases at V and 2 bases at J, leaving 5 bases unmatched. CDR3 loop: CASSLGGLADPYEQYF. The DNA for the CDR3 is TGCGCCAGCAGCTTGGGCGGACTAGCGGACCCCTACGAGCAGTACTTC.

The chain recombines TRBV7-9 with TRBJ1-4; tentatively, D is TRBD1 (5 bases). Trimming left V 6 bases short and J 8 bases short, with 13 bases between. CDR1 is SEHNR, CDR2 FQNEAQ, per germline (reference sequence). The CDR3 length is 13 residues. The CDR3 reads CASSGGLVEKLFF. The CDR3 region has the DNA TGTGCCAGCAGTGGGGGGTTAGTAGAAAAACTGTTTTTT.

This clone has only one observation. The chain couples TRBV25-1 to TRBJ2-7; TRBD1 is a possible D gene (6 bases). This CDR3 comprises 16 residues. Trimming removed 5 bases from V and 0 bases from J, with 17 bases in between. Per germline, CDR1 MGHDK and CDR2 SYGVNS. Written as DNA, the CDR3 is TGTGCCAGCAGTCCCTCCAGGACAGCCAGCTCCTACGAGCAGTACTTC. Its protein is CASSPSRTASSYEQYF.

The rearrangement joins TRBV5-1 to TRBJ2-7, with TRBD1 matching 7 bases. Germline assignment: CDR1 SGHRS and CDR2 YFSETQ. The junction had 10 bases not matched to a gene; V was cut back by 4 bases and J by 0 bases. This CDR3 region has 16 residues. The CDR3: CASSPGTDPFSYEQYF. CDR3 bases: TGCGCCAGCAGCCCAGGGACAGATCCTTTCTCCTACGAGCAGTACTTC. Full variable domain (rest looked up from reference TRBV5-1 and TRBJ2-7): KAGVTQTPRYLIKTRGQQVTLSCSPISGHRSVSWYQQTPGQGLQFLFEYFSETQRNKGNFPGRFSGRQFSNSRSEMNVSTLELGDSALYLCASSPGTDPFSYEQYFGPGTRLTVT.

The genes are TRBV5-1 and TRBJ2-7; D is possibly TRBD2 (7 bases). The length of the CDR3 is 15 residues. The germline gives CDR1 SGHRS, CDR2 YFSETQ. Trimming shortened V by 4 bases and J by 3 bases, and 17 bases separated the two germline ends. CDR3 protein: CASSQGGASLYEQYF. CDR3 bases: TGCGCCAGCAGCCAAGGGGGGGCGAGCCTCTACGAGCAGTACTTC.

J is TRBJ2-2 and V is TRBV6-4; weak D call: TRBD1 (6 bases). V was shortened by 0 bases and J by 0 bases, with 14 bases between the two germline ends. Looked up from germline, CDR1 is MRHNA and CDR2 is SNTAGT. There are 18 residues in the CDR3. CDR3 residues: CASSDSGAGHTNTGELFF. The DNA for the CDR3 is TGTGCCAGCAGTGACTCGGGGGCAGGCCATACGAACACCGGGGAGCTGTTTTTT.

CDR3 nucleotide sequence: TGTGCCAGCGGTAGCGGGAGGGGGAGGTCCTACGAGCAGTACTTC. Amino acids: CASGSGRGRSYEQYF. This chain connects TRBV28 to TRBJ2-7; 11 positions agree with TRBD2. Germline assignment: CDR1 MDHEN and CDR2 SYDVKM. The V and J ends lost 8 bases and 1 base, in that order; junction bases with no gene match: 7. The CDR3 loop spans 15 amino acids.

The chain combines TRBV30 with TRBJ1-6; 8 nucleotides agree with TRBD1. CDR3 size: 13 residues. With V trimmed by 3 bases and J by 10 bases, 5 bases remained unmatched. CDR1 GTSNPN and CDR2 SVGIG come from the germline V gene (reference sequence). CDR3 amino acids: CAWRDRGPSPLHF. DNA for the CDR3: TGTGCCTGGAGAGACAGGGGACCATCACCCCTCCACTTT.

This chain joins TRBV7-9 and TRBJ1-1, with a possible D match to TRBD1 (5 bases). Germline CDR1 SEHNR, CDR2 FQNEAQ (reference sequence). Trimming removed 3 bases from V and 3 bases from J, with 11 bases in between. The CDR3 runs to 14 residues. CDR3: CASSFQGSDTEAFF. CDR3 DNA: TGTGCCAGCAGCTTTCAGGGTTCGGACACTGAAGCTTTCTTT.

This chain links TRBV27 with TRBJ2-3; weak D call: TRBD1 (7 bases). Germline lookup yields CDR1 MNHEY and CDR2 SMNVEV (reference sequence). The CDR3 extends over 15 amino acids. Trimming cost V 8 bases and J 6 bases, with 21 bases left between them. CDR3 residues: CASGGDSQLGDTQYF. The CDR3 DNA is TGTGCCAGCGGCGGGGACAGCCAATTGGGGGATACGCAGTATTTT.

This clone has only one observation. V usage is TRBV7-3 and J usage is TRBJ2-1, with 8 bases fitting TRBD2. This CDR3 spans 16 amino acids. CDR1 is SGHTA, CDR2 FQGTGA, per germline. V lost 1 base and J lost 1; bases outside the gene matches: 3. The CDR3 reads CASSLKIAGSYNEQFF. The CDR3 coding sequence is TGTGCCAGCAGCTTAAAGATAGCGGGGTCCTACAATGAGCAGTTCTTC.

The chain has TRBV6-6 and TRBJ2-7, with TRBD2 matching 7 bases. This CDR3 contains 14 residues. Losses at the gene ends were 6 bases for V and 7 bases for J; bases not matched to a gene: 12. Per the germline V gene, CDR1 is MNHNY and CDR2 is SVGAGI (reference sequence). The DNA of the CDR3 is TGTGCCAGCAGAGAAAGCGGGACCACGGGTGAGCAGTACTTC. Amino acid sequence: CASRESGTTGEQYF.